This paragraph reports one TCR beta chain. What this receptor recognizes is not known. No clone much larger than this one lies a single base away; base qualities are absent. The CDR3 sequence holds 13 residues, the cysteine and phenylalanine included. The only DNA kept is the CDR3, 39 bases in frame from the first base. Looking up the germline V gene yields CDR1 SGDLS and CDR2 YYNGEE. V is shortened by 3 bases, J by 6 bases, and the region joining them spans 10 bases. Genomic DNA was extracted from sorted cells for sequencing of the TCRbeta CDR3 region. The immunoSEQ Assay was used for sequencing of TCRbeta CDR3 regions. TCRdb's version of the immuneACCESS table is confined to in-frame rearrangements and falls short of the full clone set. An unresolved V gene accounts for under half of the shortfall where checked; the remainder is of unknown origin. This sample holds 75,000 to 90,000 clones; about 89% were observed only once. More than 7% of the sample is held by the ten biggest clonotypes.

The sample belongs to a study of OX40 agonist ivuxolimab in advanced cancers. About the study as a whole: Ivuxolimab, which targeted the costimulatory receptor OX40 (CD134), was an agonistic, fully human IgG2 monoclonal antibody. Intravenous ivuxolimab was administered to patients every 2 weeks at six dose levels: 0.01, 0.1, 0.3, 1.5, 3 and 10 mg/kg. Among the roughly 50 dose-escalation patients, roughly 20 had hepatocellular carcinoma, approximately 15 melanoma, 9 renal cell carcinoma and 9 head and neck cancer. The dose-escalation cohort was around 83% male with a mean age of about 60 years, ranging from roughly 20 to 80. Patients were allowed to have had prior anti-PD-1, anti-PD-L1 or anti-CTLA-4 therapy, and 40% of the dose-escalation patients had been treated with checkpoint inhibitors. Partial responses occurred in three dose-escalation patients: two with cutaneous melanoma and one with hepatocellular carcinoma. Peripheral TCRbeta sequencing was intended to test whether TCR sequence diversity was altered and clonal T-cell expansion was caused by ivuxolimab. The paper reports the monotherapy dose-escalation portion (N = 52 patients) of the phase I ivuxolimab trial. On the study overall, not on this receptor specifically: After ivuxolimab, more expanded clones were found on average in CD8+ T cells than in CD4+ T cells. Clonal expansion of both CD4+ and CD8+ blood T cells was observed from baseline to week 6 at doses 0.1 to 3.0 mg/kg. Low levels of normalized T-cell clonal expansion were also shown by some nonresponding patients. In the 0.1-3.0 mg/kg groups, partial responders had among the lowest normalized peripheral clonal expansion, particularly in CD8+ T cells. Antigen specificity was not determined for the clonally expanded peripheral T cells.

The trial excluded patients who had a history of autoimmune disease or were on systemic immunosuppression. Peripheral blood for TCR sequencing was collected from all dose cohorts at baseline, on cycle 4 day 1, and on cycle 7 day 1. The samples were taken from a phase I, first-in-human, multicenter, open-label dose-escalation trial of ivuxolimab. The trial enrolled adults with locally advanced or metastatic head and neck squamous cell, hepatocellular, melanoma or renal cell carcinoma. CD4+ and CD8+ T cells were sorted separately from peripheral blood before TCR sequencing. The chain is made from TRBV9 and TRBJ2-1; the D gene is not confidently resolved. The receptor was derived from an adult with an advanced solid tumor such as melanoma, head and neck, liver or kidney cancer. Sequencing was performed on CD4+ or CD8+ T cells sorted from blood, taken in a trial of the OX40 agonist ivuxolimab. DNA sequence: TGTGCCAGCAGCGGTCGGACGGGCAATGAGCAGTTCTTC. The resulting protein is CASSGRTGNEQFF.